This TCR beta chain derives from a study of blood T cell repertoires in COVID-19. CDR1 is MDHEN and CDR2 is SYDVKM in the germline V gene. The J segment lost 3 bases and the V segment lost 5 bases, leaving 3 bases of the junction unmatched. CDR3 length equals 14 residues. The protocol was immunoSEQ multiplex PCR, while the TCRdb copy is restricted to in-frame clones and leaves out a portion. This sample has 60,000 to 65,000 clones; around 79% occur once, and the top ten carry roughly 18%. This sequence originates from a man between 60 and 75 years old with acute or convalescent COVID-19. The chain employs TRBV28 and TRBJ2-1; 8 positions agree with TRBD2. Sequenced sample: peripheral blood. In nucleotides, the CDR3 is TGTGCCAGCAGTACGGGACTAGTCTACAATGAGCAGTTCTTC. It is translated as CASSTGLVYNEQFF.